This T cell receptor (beta chain) was identified during a study of Ad26.COV2.S vaccination and SARS-CoV-2 variants. Study background: A COV1001 Ad26.COV2.S trial-arm participant provided the sample. Administration of Ad26.COV2.S was intramuscular, either once or twice 56 days apart.

Findings of the study overall: Total responses of T cells may have been underestimated by the analyses of TCR breadth and depth. Spike-specific TCR breadth in vaccine recipients exceeded that seen in placebo recipients.

As for this clone: Its target is unknown.

Treatment given: over 15 received Ad26.COV2.S at low or high dose, single or two shots; about 5 received placebo; per-sample allocation not given. Each sample was drawn 63 days after the first injection (of vaccine or placebo). Assay: immunoSEQ multiplex PCR; the TCRdb copy retains only in-frame clones and omits some. The table lists 350,000 to 500,000 clones, around 90% of them singletons, with 10% to 15% in the top ten. The TCR was taken from a person aged 18-65 years who received the Ad26.COV2.S COVID-19 vaccine or a placebo. Sample: peripheral blood, taken in a trial of Ad26.COV2.S vaccine versus placebo.

The CDR3 region is CASSLLQGNRYGYTF. CDR3 in DNA: TGTGCCAGCAGTTTATTACAGGGGAACAGATATGGCTACACCTTC. V gene TRBV28 combines with J gene TRBJ1-2; TRBD1 matches 7 bases. The CDR3 covers 15 residues. V shed 1 base and J 5 bases; nucleotides not matched to a gene: 7. Germline CDR1 MDHEN, CDR2 SYDVKM.